Detailed here is one TCR beta chain. Authors' processing steps: From reference gene primer amplification, estimates of nucleated cell counts were derived. Libraries were prepared by immunoSEQ multiplex PCR; TCRdb keeps only in-frame clonotypes and omits some of them. The DNA gave D and trimming, while V, J and clone size come from that table. The table shows 200,000 to 300,000 clones, with roughly 82% occurring only once. V lost 2 bases, J lost 4 bases, and 11 bases lay in between. The CDR3 covers 15 residues. The germline gives CDR1 MNHNY, CDR2 SVGAGI (reference sequence). This sample is part of a study of blood T cell repertoires in COVID-19. Overall study context: Samples representing acute and convalescent COVID-19 were sourced from the United States, Italy and Spain. Nucleic acid was either cDNA or gDNA, and it came from T cells, B-cell-depleted T cells, or PBMCs.

This sequence was found in a man at least 80 years old with acute or convalescent COVID-19. The gene calls are TRBV6-6 and TRBJ2-2; D gene unclear. The sequenced material came from peripheral blood. CDR3 DNA sequence: TGTGCCAGCAGTTACGCCGACACGAGCACCGGGGAGCTGTTTTTT. Its protein is CASSYADTSTGELFF.